These 21 T cell receptor beta chains were all obtained from the same sample, sequenced in a study of T cell changes during pregnancy in multiple sclerosis (dated 2019 in TCRdb). The library was made by the immunoSEQ multiplex PCR assay. As stored in TCRdb, this immuneACCESS dataset retains in-frame rearrangements with V and J assigned. A fraction of the clones does not appear; measured against another copy, unresolved V genes explain less than half of the discrepancy, and the remainder lacks a known reason. Recorded for this sample are tens of thousands of clones; over 80% of them occurred a single time. In total, the top ten clones hold less than 3.5% of the sample. Material: peripheral blood, obtained in the third trimester of pregnancy. These receptors were obtained from a female donor in good health, enrolled as a control in a pregnancy study.

The chain joins TRBV5-6 to TRBJ2-7, with 8 bases fitting TRBD2. Germline-derived CDR1 and CDR2 are SGHDT and YYEEEE. V trimming: 0 bases; J trimming: 1 base; junction bases outside the gene matches: 3. CDR3 size: 15 residues. This CDR3 is CASSLVSGASYEQYF. CDR3 sequence (DNA): TGTGCCAGCAGCTTGGTTAGCGGGGCTTCCTACGAGCAGTACTTC.

The rearrangement joins TRBV5-6 to TRBJ2-1; 12 bases map to TRBD2. The CDR3 loop spans 16 amino acids. V lost 6 bases to trimming and J lost 3 bases; unmatched junction nucleotides: 7. Germline CDR1 is SGHDT and CDR2 is YYEEEE. CDR3 loop: CASTLGLAGNYNEQFF. The CDR3 nucleotides read TGTGCCAGCACCTTAGGACTAGCGGGAAACTACAATGAGCAGTTCTTC.

This clone is a singleton in its sample. The V call is TRBV7-9, the J call TRBJ1-6; 9 bases fit TRBD1. The CDR3 consists of 14 residues. The J segment lost 10 bases and the V segment lost 4 bases, leaving 5 bases of the junction unmatched. Germline V CDR1 and CDR2: SEHNR, FQNEAQ (reference sequence). CDR3 region: CASSSKDRGSPLHF. CDR3 nucleotides: TGTGCCAGCAGCTCCAAGGACAGGGGCTCACCCCTCCACTTT.

The genes are TRBV28 and TRBJ1-4; no reliable D call. CDR3 size: 12 residues. Germline V gene lookup returns CDR1 MDHEN and CDR2 SYDVKM. V was shortened by 6 bases and J by 8 bases, with 10 bases between the two germline ends. CDR3 sequence: CASRGSKEKLFF. CDR3 DNA: TGTGCCAGCAGGGGCAGTAAAGAAAAACTGTTTTTT.

This clone was seen just once. The V call is TRBV6-5, the J call TRBJ2-7; tentatively, D is TRBD1 (6 bases). Trimming stripped 5 bases from V and 0 bases from J, with 11 bases between. Germline loops: CDR1 MNHEY, CDR2 SVGAGI. The CDR3 is 14 amino acids. The CDR3 reads CASSLDRRSYEQYF. CDR3 DNA: TGTGCCAGCAGTCTGGACAGACGCTCCTACGAGCAGTACTTC.

The chain employs TRBV29-1 and TRBJ2-7; no clear D gene. This CDR3 comprises 12 residues. Trimming took off 7 bases at V and 1 base at J, with 11 bases between the two ends. Germline lookup yields CDR1 SQVTM and CDR2 ANQGSEA. The CDR3 region is CSAKSRSYEQYF. In DNA form, the CDR3 reads TGCAGCGCAAAAAGCAGGTCCTACGAGCAGTACTTC.

The chain uses TRBV4-1 and TRBJ2-2; unclear D gene. V was cut by 8 bases and J by 0 bases, with 19 bases left in between. CDR3 length: 17 amino acids. Germline-derived CDR1 and CDR2 are MGHRA and YSYEKL. CDR3 protein: CASGWATTPANTGELFF. CDR3 DNA sequence: TGCGCCAGCGGTTGGGCAACAACTCCCGCGAACACCGGGGAGCTGTTTTTT.

The CDR3 is CASSILAGSNQPQHF. CDR3 bases: TGTGCCAGTAGTATTTTGGCAGGGAGCAATCAGCCCCAGCATTTT. The chain links TRBV19 to TRBJ1-5, with D possibly TRBD1 on 5 matching bases. CDR3 size: 15 residues. The germline V gene encodes CDR1 LNHDA and CDR2 SQIVND (reference sequence). The V end lost 3 bases, the J end lost 1 base, and 10 bases lay between the germline ends.

The J gene is TRBJ2-6, the V gene TRBV6-1; TRBD1 is a possible D gene (5 bases). The V gene's germline CDR1 is MNHNS and CDR2 SASEGT. CDR3 length: 14 amino acids. The V end lost 7 bases, the J end lost 2 bases, and 9 bases lay between the germline ends. CDR3 residues: CASKTGAGANVLTF. The CDR3 bases are TGTGCCAGCAAAACAGGCGCTGGGGCCAACGTCCTGACTTTC.

This clone has a single count. The chain carries TRBV18 and TRBJ1-4, with TRBD1 matching 8 bases. Germline V gene data show CDR1 as KGHSH and CDR2 as LQKENI. This CDR3 contains 13 residues. The V and J ends lost 4 bases and 5 bases, in that order; junction bases with no gene match: 0. The CDR3 DNA reads as TGTGCCAGCTCACGGGACAGGAATGAAAAACTGTTTTTT. Its translation is CASSRDRNEKLFF.

The chain joins TRBV27 to TRBJ1-4; 7 bases map to TRBD1. After removal of 0 bases from V and 1 base from J, the junction contained 2 bases not matched to a gene. CDR1 is MNHEY and CDR2 is SMNVEV in the germline V gene (reference sequence). The CDR3 totals 16 residues. In DNA, the CDR3 is TGTGCCAGCAGTTTATCTCAGGGGGTAACTAATGAAAAACTGTTTTTT. This translates into CASSLSQGVTNEKLFF.

The chain carries TRBV15 and TRBJ2-7; TRBD2 matches 8 bases. V lost 5 bases to trimming and J lost 4 bases; unmatched junction nucleotides: 7. The CDR3 is made up of 14 amino acids. The V gene's germline CDR1 is LNHNV and CDR2 YYDKDF (reference sequence). CDR3 protein: CATSPRREGYEQYF. The CDR3 nucleotides are TGTGCCACCAGCCCCCGTCGGGAGGGATACGAGCAGTACTTC.

This clone was seen only a few times. The chain is built from TRBV2 and TRBJ1-1; TRBD1 matches at 7 bases. After removal of 1 base from V and 5 bases from J, the junction contained 10 bases not matched to a gene. This CDR3 comprises 16 residues. Germline-derived CDR1 and CDR2 are SNHLY and FYNNEI. The CDR3 region is CASSEGGRGKGTEAFF. The CDR3 DNA reads TGTGCCAGCAGTGAAGGGGGCAGGGGGAAGGGAACTGAAGCTTTCTTT.

The rearrangement joins TRBV19 to TRBJ2-7; D is possibly TRBD1 (6 bases). The CDR3 length is 16 residues. Looked up from germline, CDR1 is LNHDA and CDR2 is SQIVND (reference sequence). Trimming shortened V by 5 bases and J by 0 bases, and 17 bases separated the two germline ends. CDR3 sequence (DNA): TGTGCCAGTAGTCCAGTCGGGGACATGAGCTCCTACGAGCAGTACTTC. This translates into CASSPVGDMSSYEQYF. Together with reference TRBV19 and TRBJ2-7, the CDR3 gives the full variable domain: DGGITQSPKYLFRKEGQNVTLSCEQNLNHDAMYWYRQDPGQGLRLIYYSQIVNDFQKGDIAEGYSVSREKKESFPLTVTSAQKNPTAFYLCASSPVGDMSSYEQYFGPGTRLTVT.

Regarding this clone: Compared with germline, one end of the junction differs, possibly owing to a read error. The genes are TRBV2 and TRBJ1-2; D gene ambiguous. The germline V gene has CDR1 SNHLY and CDR2 FYNNEI. The CDR3 loop spans 13 amino acids. The CDR3 loop reads CASCEGGDYGYTF. The CDR3 DNA reads as TGTGCCAGCTGTGAGGGAGGTGACTATGGCTACACCTTC.

This sequence joins TRBV10-3 and TRBJ2-7, with a weak D call TRBD1 (6 bases). The CDR3 runs to 14 residues. The V end lost 0 bases, the J end lost 5 bases, and 11 bases lay between the germline ends. Germline V gene lookup returns CDR1 ENHRY and CDR2 SYGVKD. CDR3 sequence: CAISESKDSNEQYF. The CDR3 nucleotides read TGTGCCATCAGTGAGTCGAAGGACAGCAACGAGCAGTACTTC.

This chain joins TRBV30 and TRBJ2-7, with D perhaps TRBD2 (5 bases). The CDR3 sequence is 13 residues long. Trimming pared 0 bases from V and 6 bases from J, leaving 12 bases between. CDR1 is GTSNPN and CDR2 is SVGIG in the germline V gene (reference sequence). The CDR3 nucleotides are TGTGCCTGGAGTGTAGGACTCCAGTCCGAGCAGTACTTC. It specifies CAWSVGLQSEQYF.

The chain has TRBV20-1 and TRBJ2-7, with D unresolved. There are 11 residues in the CDR3. The germline gives CDR1 DFQATT, CDR2 SNEGSKA (reference sequence). The V gene lost 0 bases and the J gene lost 3 bases, with 3 bases spanning the gap. The CDR3 loop reads CSARDVYEQYF. Here the CDR3 DNA reads TGCAGTGCTAGAGACGTCTACGAGCAGTACTTC.

CDR3 sequence: CASSLYRDSTNEKLFF. In nucleotides, the CDR3 is TGTGCCAGCAGCTTATACCGGGACAGCACTAATGAAAAACTGTTTTTT. This chain links TRBV7-6 with TRBJ1-4; 7 bases align to TRBD1. V lost 2 bases and J lost 2; bases outside the gene matches: 5. Germline V gene data show CDR1 as SGHVS and CDR2 as FNYEAQ. The CDR3 loop spans 16 amino acids.

This chain connects TRBV27 to TRBJ1-6; D is unresolved. Trimming left V 5 bases short and J 5 bases short, with 4 bases between. This CDR3 is 12 amino acids long. CDR1 MNHEY and CDR2 SMNVEV come from the germline V gene (reference sequence). CDR3 in amino acids: CASSLHNSPLHF. In DNA, the CDR3 is TGTGCCAGCAGTCTTCATAATTCACCCCTCCACTTT.

The chain carries TRBV5-6 and TRBJ2-1, with 9 nucleotides matching TRBD1. Germline CDR1 SGHDT, CDR2 YYEEEE. Germline trimming cut 4 bases from V and 4 bases from J; bases unmatched to any gene: 6. The CDR3 sequence is 15 residues long. The DNA for the CDR3 is TGTGCCAGCAGCATACAGGGGGCGGTGTACAATGAGCAGTTCTTC. It translates to CASSIQGAVYNEQFF.